Shown below are 26 T cell receptor beta chains from a single sample sequenced in a study of shared clonotypes between healthy human individuals. Only CD45RO-negative cells positively selected for CCR7 counted as naive CD8 cells, so terminally differentiated effector memory CD45RA+ cells were excluded. The data were produced by immunoSEQ multiplex PCR, yet TCRdb's version contains in-frame clones alone and is incomplete. The sample records over 800,000 clones, approximately 92% being singletons. The sample consisted of naive CD8+ T cells sorted from blood. Every receptor here comes from a man younger than 45 in good health.

V and J are TRBV27 and TRBJ2-5; TRBD2 matches at 11 bases. J was trimmed by 5 bases and V by 5 bases; bases with no gene match: 16. Looked up from germline, CDR1 is MNHEY and CDR2 is SMNVEV (reference sequence). The CDR3 covers 18 residues. CDR3 DNA: TGTGCCAGCAGTCCGTATGGAACTAGCGGGAGAATGAGGGAGACCCAGTACTTC. Translation: CASSPYGTSGRMRETQYF.

The chain employs TRBV27 and TRBJ2-7; D gene ambiguous. Trimming took 6 bases from V and 5 from J, leaving 8 bases between them. Looked up from germline, CDR1 is MNHEY and CDR2 is SMNVEV (reference sequence). The CDR3 loop spans 11 amino acids. CDR3 protein: CASSWGNEQYF. As DNA, the CDR3 is TGTGCCAGCAGCTGGGGTAACGAGCAGTACTTC.

In regard to this clone: The same CDR3 arises from other DNA sequences in this sample as well. The CDR3: CASSLLGNEQFF. CDR3 nucleotide sequence: TGTGCCAGCAGTTTATTAGGGAATGAGCAGTTCTTC. This chain joins TRBV27 and TRBJ2-1, with D uncertain. Trimming shortened V by 1 base and J by 7 bases, and 5 bases separated the two germline ends. Germline V gene sequence: CDR1 MNHEY, CDR2 SMNVEV (reference sequence). The CDR3 extends over 12 amino acids.

This clone has a handful of counts. V gene TRBV7-8 combines with J gene TRBJ1-5; D is ambiguous. The V gene lost 1 base and the J gene lost 1 base, with 8 bases spanning the gap. CDR3 size: 15 residues. Looked up from germline, CDR1 is SGHVS and CDR2 is FQNEAQ. The CDR3 spells CASSLGSMSNQPQHF. In nucleotides, the CDR3 is TGTGCCAGCAGCTTAGGGTCCATGAGCAATCAGCCCCAGCATTTT.

This rearrangement joins TRBV11-2 to TRBJ2-1; weak D call: TRBD1 (6 bases). The CDR3 sequence is 17 residues long. Germline V gives CDR1 SGHAT, CDR2 FQNNGV. V was pared by 5 bases and J by 4 bases, with 21 bases between. CDR3 residues: CASSPAGPGTRYNEQFF. The CDR3 region has the DNA TGTGCCAGCAGCCCCGCCGGCCCCGGGACACGATACAATGAGCAGTTCTTC. Using reference TRBV11-2 and TRBJ2-1 for the parts outside the CDR3, the full variable domain is EAGVAQSPRYKIIEKRQSVAFWCNPISGHATLYWYQQILGQGPKLLIQFQNNGVVDDSQLPKDRFSAERLKGVDSTLKIQPAKLEDSAVYLCASSPAGPGTRYNEQFFGPGTRLTVL.

V usage is TRBV5-1 and J usage is TRBJ2-7; TRBD1 matches 7 bases. Per the germline V gene, CDR1 is SGHRS and CDR2 is YFSETQ. J was trimmed by 7 bases and V by 3 bases; bases with no gene match: 13. The length of the CDR3 is 15 residues. The CDR3 spells CASSSPEQGFWEQYF. The CDR3 DNA reads TGCGCCAGCAGCTCCCCGGAACAGGGGTTTTGGGAGCAGTACTTC. Full variable domain (rest looked up from reference TRBV5-1 and TRBJ2-7): KAGVTQTPRYLIKTRGQQVTLSCSPISGHRSVSWYQQTPGQGLQFLFEYFSETQRNKGNFPGRFSGRQFSNSRSEMNVSTLELGDSALYLCASSSPEQGFWEQYFGPGTRLTVT.

J is TRBJ2-7 and V is TRBV27, with 9 bases fitting TRBD2. The CDR3 is 13 amino acids. Germline loops: CDR1 MNHEY, CDR2 SMNVEV (reference sequence). The V gene end was trimmed by 5 bases and the J gene end by 4 bases; junction bases not matched to a gene: 3. CDR3 loop: CASSSGRLYEQYF. As DNA, the CDR3 is TGTGCCAGCAGTAGCGGGAGGTTATACGAGCAGTACTTC.

The V gene is TRBV6-6, the J gene TRBJ2-3, with TRBD1 identical over 8 bases. Trimming took 10 bases from V and 2 from J; bases not matched to a gene: 5. Germline CDR1 is MNHNY and CDR2 is SVGAGI (reference sequence). This CDR3 contains 13 residues. This CDR3 is CAIRQGITDTQYF. As DNA, the CDR3 is TGTGCCATCAGACAGGGGATCACAGATACGCAGTATTTT.

The chain has TRBV27 and TRBJ2-7; D may be TRBD1 (5 bases). V lost 6 bases, J lost 7 bases, and 10 bases lay in between. Germline CDR1 reads MNHEY; CDR2 reads SMNVEV (reference sequence). This CDR3 region has 11 residues. CDR3: CASRGVREQYF. The CDR3 nucleotides read TGTGCCAGCAGAGGGGTCAGGGAGCAGTACTTC.

The rearrangement uses TRBV10-3 and TRBJ1-1, with TRBD1 matching 12 bases. After removal of 3 bases from V and 1 base from J, the junction contained 6 bases not matched to a gene. Per germline, CDR1 ENHRY and CDR2 SYGVKD. The CDR3 runs 17 residues. This chain's CDR3 is CAISDRDRGQWNTEAFF. The CDR3 DNA reads TGTGCCATCAGTGACCGGGACAGGGGGCAATGGAACACTGAAGCTTTCTTT.

The chain joins TRBV11-3 to TRBJ2-3; D is undetermined. The CDR3 is made up of 13 amino acids. V lost 5 bases and J lost 2, with 8 bases in between. In germline, CDR1 is SGHNT, CDR2 YENEEA. The DNA for the CDR3 is TGTGCCAGCAGCCACGGCACCACAGATACGCAGTATTTT. Its protein is CASSHGTTDTQYF.

CDR3: CASSVSKGGTEAFF. CDR3 coding DNA: TGTGCCAGCAGCGTAAGTAAGGGTGGCACTGAAGCTTTCTTT. The genes are TRBV9 and TRBJ1-1, with no clear D. Deletions cut 1 base from V and 4 bases from J, with 11 bases between. The CDR3 spans 14 residues. Germline V CDR1 and CDR2: SGDLS, YYNGEE.

Concerning this clone: A read error is possible here, since a much larger clone lies one base away. Other DNA sequences from this sample encode an identical CDR3 as well. The chain combines TRBV5-4 with TRBJ2-7, with D uncertain. Trimming removed 0 bases at V and 1 base at J, with 5 bases between. Germline-derived CDR1 and CDR2 are SGHNT and YYREEE (reference sequence). The CDR3 is 13 amino acids. CDR3 in amino acids: CASSLDRSYEQYF. The DNA of the CDR3 is TGTGCCAGCAGCTTGGATAGGTCCTACGAGCAGTACTTC.

The chain uses TRBV11-2 and TRBJ2-4; D possibly matches TRBD1 or TRBD2 (5 bases each). The CDR3 is 14 residues long. Germline assignment: CDR1 SGHAT and CDR2 FQNNGV. The V end was cut by 5 bases, the J end by 8 bases, with 16 bases between. The CDR3 here is CASSRFVWDDIQYF. In DNA form, the CDR3 reads TGTGCCAGCAGCCGATTCGTATGGGACGACATTCAGTACTTC.

The genes are TRBV5-1 and TRBJ2-1; possibly TRBD2 for D (5 bases). The germline V gene has CDR1 SGHRS and CDR2 YFSETQ. V was shortened by 4 bases and J by 6 bases, with 8 bases between the two germline ends. The CDR3 is made up of 12 amino acids. The CDR3 reads CASSPEANEQFF. The CDR3 nucleotides are TGCGCCAGCAGCCCGGAGGCCAATGAGCAGTTCTTC.

V and J are TRBV29-1 and TRBJ2-1; 14 bases fit TRBD2. The trim removed 3 bases at V and 3 bases at J, leaving 1 base unmatched. The CDR3 extends over 15 amino acids. Germline assignment: CDR1 SQVTM and CDR2 ANQGSEA. The CDR3 coding sequence is TGCAGCGTTGAGGGACTAGCGGGAGACTACAATGAGCAGTTCTTC. Translation: CSVEGLAGDYNEQFF.

The chain's CDR3 is CATSRDTLEGTYEQFF. The CDR3, as DNA: TGTGCCACCAGCAGAGATACCCTAGAAGGTACCTACGAGCAGTTCTTC. V gene TRBV15 combines with J gene TRBJ2-7; no clear D gene. The DNA end favors TRBJ2-1, so the J call may be wrong. CDR1 and CDR2 (germline): LNHNV, YYDKDF (reference sequence). The CDR3 loop spans 16 amino acids.

This chain uses TRBV5-5 with TRBJ2-7; 11 nucleotides match TRBD1. This CDR3 has 14 amino acids. V gave up 4 bases and J gave up 5 bases; unmatched junction bases: 5. Germline values: CDR1 SGHKS, CDR2 YYEKEE (reference sequence). The CDR3 region is CASSPGQGGDEQYF. The CDR3 DNA follows: TGTGCCAGCAGCCCGGGACAGGGGGGCGACGAGCAGTACTTC. The full variable domain, rest sourced from reference TRBV5-5 and TRBJ2-7, is DAGVTQSPTHLIKTRGQQVTLRCSPISGHKSVSWYQQVLGQGPQFIFQYYEKEERGRGNFPDRFSARQFPNYSSELNVNALLLGDSALYLCASSPGQGGDEQYFGPGTRLTVT.

V is TRBV2 and J is TRBJ1-1; D call uncertain. CDR3 length equals 12 residues. The V gene lost 2 bases and the J gene lost 6 bases, with 7 bases spanning the gap. Germline CDR1 is SNHLY and CDR2 is FYNNEI. The CDR3 sequence is CASSELRAEAFF. The CDR3 region has the DNA TGTGCCAGCAGTGAACTGAGGGCTGAAGCTTTCTTT.

The rearrangement links TRBV2 to TRBJ2-3; D gene unclear. The germline V gene has CDR1 SNHLY and CDR2 FYNNEI. The CDR3 runs 17 residues. V was cut by 1 base and J by 0 bases, with 14 bases left in between. This chain's CDR3 is CASSEDERLGSTDTQYF. In nucleotides, the CDR3 is TGTGCCAGCAGTGAAGACGAGAGACTGGGGAGCACAGATACGCAGTATTTT.

The rearrangement joins TRBV6-5 to TRBJ2-7, with D possibly TRBD2 on 5 matching bases. V shed 1 base and J shed 3 bases, with 10 bases lying between them. The V gene's germline CDR1 is MNHEY and CDR2 SVGAGI. This CDR3 region has 14 residues. The CDR3 sequence: CASSYYEGHYEQYF. In DNA form, the CDR3 reads TGTGCCAGCAGTTACTACGAGGGCCACTACGAGCAGTACTTC.

The chain links TRBV7-9 to TRBJ1-4; TRBD1 aligns across 7 bases. The CDR3 consists of 16 residues. Germline V gene data show CDR1 as SEHNR and CDR2 as FQNEAQ (reference sequence). Germline trimming cut 5 bases from V and 0 bases from J; bases unmatched to any gene: 6. CDR3 protein: CASSTSGTATNEKLFF. In DNA form, the CDR3 reads TGTGCCAGCAGCACCTCCGGGACAGCAACTAATGAAAAACTGTTTTTT.

Turning to this clone: Other DNA sequences from this sample encode an identical CDR3 as well. The rearrangement links TRBV18 to TRBJ2-2; D gene uncertain. Deletions cut 2 bases from V and 6 bases from J, with 4 bases between. This CDR3 comprises 12 residues. Germline V gene data show CDR1 as KGHSH and CDR2 as LQKENI. The CDR3: CASSPWSGELFF. The CDR3 DNA reads TGTGCCAGCTCACCATGGTCCGGGGAGCTGTTTTTT.

With regard to this clone: Mismatch with germline at one junction end may stem from a read error. The V call is TRBV29-1, the J call TRBJ2-7; possible D gene TRBD2, 6 bases. There are 12 residues in the CDR3. Germline V gives CDR1 SQVTM, CDR2 ANQGSEA. The CDR3 DNA sequence: TGCAGCGTTGGGACTAACTCCGACGAGCAGTACTTC. Translating gives CSVGTNSDEQYF.

The V call is TRBV2, the J call TRBJ2-7, with 10 nucleotides matching TRBD2. V trimming: 5 bases; J trimming: 6 bases; junction bases outside the gene matches: 16. This CDR3 comprises 17 residues. Germline V gives CDR1 SNHLY, CDR2 FYNNEI. The CDR3 loop is CASSLEGWASGSCEQYF. The CDR3 bases are TGTGCCAGCAGTCTAGAAGGGTGGGCTAGCGGGAGTTGCGAGCAGTACTTC.

The rearrangement uses TRBV5-6 and TRBJ2-1; 10 positions agree with TRBD2. The germline CDR1 and CDR2 sequences are SGHDT and YYEEEE. V was pared by 0 bases and J by 0 bases, with 3 bases of the junction left unmatched. CDR3 length equals 17 residues. CDR3 in DNA: TGTGCCAGCAGCTTGGCAACTAGCGGGATCTCCTACAATGAGCAGTTCTTC. Protein product: CASSLATSGISYNEQFF.